This TCR beta chain was identified in a study of blood T cell repertoires in COVID-19. Background on the study: T cells, B-cell-depleted T cells, or PBMCs provided the cDNA or gDNA that served as material.

The method was immunoSEQ multiplex PCR; TCRdb's version includes in-frame clones alone and lacks a portion of them. This table has more than 150,000 clones, about 80% appearing once. CDR3 size: 17 residues. Looked up from germline, CDR1 is LGHDT and CDR2 is YNNKEL (reference sequence). The trim removed 4 bases at V and 4 bases at J, leaving 9 bases unmatched. Sequencing was performed on peripheral blood. The receptor's source is a man aged 25-45 years with active or convalescent COVID-19. V usage is TRBV3-1 (or the pseudogene TRBV3-2) and J usage is TRBJ2-5; 13 nucleotides align to TRBD2. CDR3 DNA: TGTGCCAGCAGCCCGCAACTAGCGGGGGGGCTGGGAGAGACCCAGTACTTC. Translated, it gives CASSPQLAGGLGETQYF.